The clone carrying this T cell receptor beta chain was observed a few times. Several immunoSEQ 96-well plates shared each subset's DNA, each plate a replicate. PCR replicates from unsorted PBMC used approximately 0.3 ug DNA, and this amount was about 30,000 T cell genomes. As handled by the study authors: Filtering of immunoSEQ junctional sequences could not match full-length read filtering. The method was immunoSEQ multiplex PCR; TCRdb's version includes in-frame clones alone and lacks a portion of them. The V and J calls and clone size come from that table; D and trimming were worked out from the DNA. Here the sample spans 490,000 or so clones, 70% to 80% being singletons. This sample stems from a study of shared clonotypes between healthy human individuals. Looked up from germline, CDR1 is KGHSH and CDR2 is LQKENI. The CDR3 runs to 14 residues. V was cut by 3 bases and J by 7 bases, with 13 bases left in between.

The healthy adult donors were HIV-negative and reported no recent acute infections or vaccinations. The chain employs TRBV18 and TRBJ1-5; weak D call: TRBD1 (5 bases). This clonotype was obtained from a woman in her thirties or forties in good health. Some clones in this sample may be carry-over from other donors' samples. Sequenced: PBMCs. The CDR3 DNA follows: TGTGCCAGCTCACCGGGGGATTCAAGACAGCCCCAGCATTTT. Translation: CASSPGDSRQPQHF.